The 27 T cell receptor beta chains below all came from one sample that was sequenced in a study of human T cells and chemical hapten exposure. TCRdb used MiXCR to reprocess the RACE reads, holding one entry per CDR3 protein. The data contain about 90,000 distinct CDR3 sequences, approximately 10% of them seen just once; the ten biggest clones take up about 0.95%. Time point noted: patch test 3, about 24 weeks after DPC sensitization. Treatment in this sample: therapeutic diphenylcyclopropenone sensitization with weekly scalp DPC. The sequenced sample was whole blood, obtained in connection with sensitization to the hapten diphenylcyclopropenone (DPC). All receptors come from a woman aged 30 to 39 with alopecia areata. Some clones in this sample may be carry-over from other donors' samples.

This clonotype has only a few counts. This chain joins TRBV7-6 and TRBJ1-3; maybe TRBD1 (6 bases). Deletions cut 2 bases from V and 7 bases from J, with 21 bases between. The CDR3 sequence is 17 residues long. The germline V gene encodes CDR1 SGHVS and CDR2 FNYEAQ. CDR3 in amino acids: CASSLIPLQGSWNTIYF. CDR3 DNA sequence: TGTGCCAGCAGCTTAATCCCCCTACAGGGTAGCTGGAACACCATATATTTT.

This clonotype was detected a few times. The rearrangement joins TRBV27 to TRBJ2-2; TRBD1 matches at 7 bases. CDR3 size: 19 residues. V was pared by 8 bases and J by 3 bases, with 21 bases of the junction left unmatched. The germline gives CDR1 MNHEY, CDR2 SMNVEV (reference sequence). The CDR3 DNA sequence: TGTGCCAGCGAACCGGGACAGAGTATTCCCCGCGTCGACACCGGGGAGCTGTTTTTT. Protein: CASEPGQSIPRVDTGELFF.

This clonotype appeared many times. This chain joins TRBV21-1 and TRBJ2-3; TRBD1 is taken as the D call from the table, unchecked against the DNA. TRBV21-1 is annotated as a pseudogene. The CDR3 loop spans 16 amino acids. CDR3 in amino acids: CASSKGDRRSTDTQYF. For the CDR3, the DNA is TGTGCCAGCAGCAAAGGGGACAGGAGATCCACAGATACGCAGTATTTT.

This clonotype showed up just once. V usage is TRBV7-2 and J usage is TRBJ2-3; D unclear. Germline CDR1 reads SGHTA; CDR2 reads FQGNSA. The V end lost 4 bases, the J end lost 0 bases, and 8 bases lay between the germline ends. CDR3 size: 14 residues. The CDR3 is CASSSPVSTDTQYF. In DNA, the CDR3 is TGTGCCAGCAGCTCCCCGGTTAGCACAGATACGCAGTATTTT.

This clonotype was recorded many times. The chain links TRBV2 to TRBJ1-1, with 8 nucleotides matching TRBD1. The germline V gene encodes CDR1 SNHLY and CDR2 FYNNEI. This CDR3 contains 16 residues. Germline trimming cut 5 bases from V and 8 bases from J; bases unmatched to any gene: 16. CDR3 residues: CASSKDSSGTGKEAFF. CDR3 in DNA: TGTGCCAGCAGTAAAGATAGCTCCGGGACAGGAAAAGAAGCTTTCTTT.

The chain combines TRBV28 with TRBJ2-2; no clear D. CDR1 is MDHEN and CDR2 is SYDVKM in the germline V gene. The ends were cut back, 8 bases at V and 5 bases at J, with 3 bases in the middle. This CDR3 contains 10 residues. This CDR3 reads CASPTGELFF. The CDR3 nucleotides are TGTGCCAGCCCAACCGGGGAGCTGTTTTTT.

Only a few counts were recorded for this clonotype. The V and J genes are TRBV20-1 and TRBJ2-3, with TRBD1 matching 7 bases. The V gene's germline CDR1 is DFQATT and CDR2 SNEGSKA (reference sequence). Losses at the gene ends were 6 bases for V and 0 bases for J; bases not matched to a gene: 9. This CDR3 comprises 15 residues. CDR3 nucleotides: TGCAGTGCCAGAAAGGGGGCGACGAGCACAGATACGCAGTATTTT. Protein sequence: CSARKGATSTDTQYF.

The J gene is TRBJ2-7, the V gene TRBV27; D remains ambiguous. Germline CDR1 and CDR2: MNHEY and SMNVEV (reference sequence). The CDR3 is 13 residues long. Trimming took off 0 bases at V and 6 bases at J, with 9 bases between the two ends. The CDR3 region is CASSLSILTEQYF. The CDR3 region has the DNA TGTGCCAGCAGTTTATCGATTCTGACCGAGCAGTACTTC.

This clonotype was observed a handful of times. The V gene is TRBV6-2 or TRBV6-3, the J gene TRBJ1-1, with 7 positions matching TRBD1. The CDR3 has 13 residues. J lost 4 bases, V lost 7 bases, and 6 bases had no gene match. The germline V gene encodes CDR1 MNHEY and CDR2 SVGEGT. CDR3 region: CASTRQGGTEAFF. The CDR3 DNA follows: TGTGCCAGCACCAGACAGGGTGGCACTGAAGCTTTCTTT.

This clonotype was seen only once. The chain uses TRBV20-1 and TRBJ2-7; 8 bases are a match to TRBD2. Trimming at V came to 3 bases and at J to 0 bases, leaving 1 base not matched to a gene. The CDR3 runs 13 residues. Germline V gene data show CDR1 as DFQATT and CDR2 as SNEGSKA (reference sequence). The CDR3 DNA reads TGCAGTGCTAGCGGGGGGGACTCCTACGAGCAGTACGTC. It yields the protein CSASGGDSYEQYV.

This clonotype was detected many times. CDR3 protein: CASRLTGVNTEAFF. The CDR3 DNA reads as TGTGCCAGCAGACTCACGGGGGTGAACACTGAAGCTTTCTTT. The V and J genes are TRBV6-6 and TRBJ1-1; D is perhaps TRBD1 (5 bases). The CDR3 is 14 residues long. CDR1 and CDR2 (germline): MNHNY, SVGAGI (reference sequence). Trimming shortened V by 6 bases and J by 0 bases, and 11 bases separated the two germline ends.

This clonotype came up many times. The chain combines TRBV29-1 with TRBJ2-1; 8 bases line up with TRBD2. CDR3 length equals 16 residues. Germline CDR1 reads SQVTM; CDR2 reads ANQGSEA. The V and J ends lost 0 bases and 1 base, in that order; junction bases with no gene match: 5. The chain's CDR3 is CSVEDRSGRSYNEQFF. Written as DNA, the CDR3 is TGCAGCGTTGAAGATAGGAGCGGGAGATCCTACAATGAGCAGTTCTTC.

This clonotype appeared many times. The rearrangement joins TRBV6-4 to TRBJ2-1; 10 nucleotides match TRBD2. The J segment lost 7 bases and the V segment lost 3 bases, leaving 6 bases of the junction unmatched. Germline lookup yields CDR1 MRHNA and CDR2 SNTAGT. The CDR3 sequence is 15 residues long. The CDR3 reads CASSESLAGANEQFF. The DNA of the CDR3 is TGTGCCAGCAGTGAGAGTCTAGCGGGAGCAAATGAGCAGTTCTTC.

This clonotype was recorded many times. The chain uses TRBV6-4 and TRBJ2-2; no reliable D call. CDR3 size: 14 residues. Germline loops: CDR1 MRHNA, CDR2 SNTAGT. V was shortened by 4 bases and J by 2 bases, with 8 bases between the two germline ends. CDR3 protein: CASSVIPNTGELFF. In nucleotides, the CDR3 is TGTGCCAGCAGTGTCATACCCAACACCGGGGAGCTGTTTTTT.

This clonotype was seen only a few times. As DNA, the CDR3 is TGTGCCAGCAGTCTAGGGCAGGGGGCCGGCAATCAGCCCCAGCATTTT. It translates to CASSLGQGAGNQPQHF. The chain joins TRBV12-3 or TRBV12-4 to TRBJ1-5; 8 positions match TRBD1. This CDR3 region has 16 residues. V dropped 5 bases and J dropped 2; count of bases not matched to a gene: 8.

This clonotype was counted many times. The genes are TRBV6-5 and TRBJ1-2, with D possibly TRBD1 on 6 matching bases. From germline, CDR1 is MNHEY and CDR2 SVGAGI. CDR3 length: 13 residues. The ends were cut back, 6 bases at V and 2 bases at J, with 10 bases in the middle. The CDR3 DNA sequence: TGTGCCAGCAGGAAAGACAGGAACTATGGCTACACCTTC. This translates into CASRKDRNYGYTF.

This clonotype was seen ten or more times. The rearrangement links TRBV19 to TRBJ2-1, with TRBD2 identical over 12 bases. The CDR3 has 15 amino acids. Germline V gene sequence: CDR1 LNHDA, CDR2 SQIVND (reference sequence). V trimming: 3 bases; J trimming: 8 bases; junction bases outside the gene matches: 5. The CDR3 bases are TGTGCCAGTAGTATGACTAGCGGGAGCTTCGATGAGCAGTTCTTC. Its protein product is CASSMTSGSFDEQFF.

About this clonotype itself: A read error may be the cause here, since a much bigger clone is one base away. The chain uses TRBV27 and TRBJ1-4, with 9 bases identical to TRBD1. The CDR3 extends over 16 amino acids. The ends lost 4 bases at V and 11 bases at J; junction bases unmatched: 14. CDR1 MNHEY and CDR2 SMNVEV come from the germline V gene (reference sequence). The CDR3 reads CASSSITLGQGQKLFF. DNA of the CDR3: TGTGCCAGCAGTTCCATTACCCTGGGACAGGGTCAGAAACTGTTTTTT.

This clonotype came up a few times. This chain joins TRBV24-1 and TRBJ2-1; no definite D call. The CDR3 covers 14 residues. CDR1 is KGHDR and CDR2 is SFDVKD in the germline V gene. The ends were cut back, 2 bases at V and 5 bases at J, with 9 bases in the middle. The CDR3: CATSDSSTHNEQFF. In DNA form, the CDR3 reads TGTGCCACCAGTGATTCTAGTACCCACAATGAGCAGTTCTTC.

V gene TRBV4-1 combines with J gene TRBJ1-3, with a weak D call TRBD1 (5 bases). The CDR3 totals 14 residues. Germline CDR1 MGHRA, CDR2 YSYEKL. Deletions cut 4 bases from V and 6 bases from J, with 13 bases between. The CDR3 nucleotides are TGCGCCAGCAGCCGGGGGGAATCAGTAAACACCATATATTTT. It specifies CASSRGESVNTIYF.

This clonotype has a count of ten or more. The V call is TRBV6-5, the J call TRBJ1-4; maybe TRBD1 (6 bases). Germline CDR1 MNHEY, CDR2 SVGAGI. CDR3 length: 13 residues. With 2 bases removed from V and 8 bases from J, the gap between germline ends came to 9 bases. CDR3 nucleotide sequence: TGTGCCAGCAGTTACAACACAGGGGAAAAACTGTTTTTT. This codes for CASSYNTGEKLFF.

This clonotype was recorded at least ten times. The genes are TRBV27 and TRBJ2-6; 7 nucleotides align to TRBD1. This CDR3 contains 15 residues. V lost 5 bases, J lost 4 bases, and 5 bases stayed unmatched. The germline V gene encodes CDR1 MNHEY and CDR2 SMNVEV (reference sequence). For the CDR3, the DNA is TGTGCCAGCAGTCTAACAGGGGCGGGGGCCAACGTCCTGACTTTC. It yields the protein CASSLTGAGANVLTF.

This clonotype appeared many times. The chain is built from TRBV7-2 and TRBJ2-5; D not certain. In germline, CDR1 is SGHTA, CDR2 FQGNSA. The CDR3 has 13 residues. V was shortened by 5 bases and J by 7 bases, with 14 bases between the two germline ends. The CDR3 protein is CASSRPGLGTQYF. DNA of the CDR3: TGTGCCAGCAGCCGGCCAGGCCTCGGGACCCAGTACTTC. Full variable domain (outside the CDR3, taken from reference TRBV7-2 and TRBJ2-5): GAGVSQSPSNKVTEKGKDVELRCDPISGHTALYWYRQSLGQGLEFLIYFQGNSAPDKSGLPSDRFSAERTGGSVSTLTIQRTQQEDSAVYLCASSRPGLGTQYFGPGTRLLVL.

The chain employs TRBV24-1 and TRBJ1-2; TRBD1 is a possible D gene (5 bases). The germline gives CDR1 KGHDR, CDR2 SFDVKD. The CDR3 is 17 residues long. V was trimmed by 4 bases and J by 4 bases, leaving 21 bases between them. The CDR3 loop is CATSDRHLEGRRYGYTF. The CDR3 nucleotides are TGTGCCACCAGTGACCGGCATCTTGAGGGACGGCGCTATGGCTACACCTTC.

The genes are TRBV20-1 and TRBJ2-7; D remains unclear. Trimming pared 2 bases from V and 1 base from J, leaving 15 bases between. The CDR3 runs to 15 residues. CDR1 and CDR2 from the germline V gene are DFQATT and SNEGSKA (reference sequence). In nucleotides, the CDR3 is TGCAGTGCTAGAACTCGCGGAAGGGTTTCCTACGAGCAGTACTTC. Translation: CSARTRGRVSYEQYF.

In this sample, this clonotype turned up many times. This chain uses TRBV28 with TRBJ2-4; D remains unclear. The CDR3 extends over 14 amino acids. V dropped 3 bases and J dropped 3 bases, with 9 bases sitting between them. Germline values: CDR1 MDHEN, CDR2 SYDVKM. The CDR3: CASSLGQHKNIQYF. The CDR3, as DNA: TGTGCCAGCAGTTTGGGTCAGCACAAAAACATTCAGTACTTC.

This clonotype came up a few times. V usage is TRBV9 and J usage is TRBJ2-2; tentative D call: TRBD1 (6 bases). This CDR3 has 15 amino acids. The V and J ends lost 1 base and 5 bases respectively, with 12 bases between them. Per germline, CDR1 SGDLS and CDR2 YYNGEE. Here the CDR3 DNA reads TGTGCCAGCAGCGTATTGGACAGCTCAACCGGGGAGCTGTTTTTT. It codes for CASSVLDSSTGELFF.